Listed below are T cell receptor beta chains from one sample, sequenced in a study of blood T cell repertoires in COVID-19. Repertoires were generated with immunoSEQ multiplex PCR, while TCRdb's copy carries only in-frame clones and drops some. The table lists about 41,000 clones, approximately 80% of them singletons. Source material: peripheral blood. These receptors were collected from a woman older than 75 with acute or convalescent COVID-19. Both conserved end residues are part of each CDR3. The D gene is left open where the match is weak. Clone size is shown for a subset of rows, as once, few, many or a class of expanded clone.

d_call: -
j_call: TRBJ1-6
v_call: TRBV5-5
clone_size: -
cdr3_nt: TGTGCCAGCAGCTTGGAAGCGGACAATTCACCCCTCCACTTT
cdr3_aa: CASSLEADNSPLHF

d_call: -
j_call: TRBJ2-1
v_call: TRBV7-8
clone_size: -
cdr3_nt: TGTGCCAGCAGCCAATTACAGGGAGGGCCCTACAATGAGCAGTTCTTC
cdr3_aa: CASSQLQGGPYNEQFF

d_call: -
j_call: TRBJ1-6
v_call: TRBV5-6
clone_size: few
cdr3_nt: TGTGCCAGCAGCTTGGCTCTCGGCCGGGATAATTCACCCCTCCACTTT
cdr3_aa: CASSLALGRDNSPLHF

d_call: TRBD1
j_call: TRBJ2-5
v_call: TRBV28
clone_size: -
cdr3_nt: TGTGCCAGCAGTTCGGTACAGGGGGCGACATACGGAGAGACCCAGTACTTC
cdr3_aa: CASSSVQGATYGETQYF

d_call: -
j_call: TRBJ2-2
v_call: TRBV11-2
clone_size: -
cdr3_nt: TGTGCCAGCAGCGGAGTAGGGCAGGGCCACACCGGGGAGCTGTTTTTT
cdr3_aa: CASSGVGQGHTGELFF

d_call: TRBD1
j_call: TRBJ1-2
v_call: TRBV11-2
clone_size: -
cdr3_nt: TGTGCCAGCAGTGGGACAGGGAGACGGCGTGGGGGCTACACCTTC
cdr3_aa: CASSGTGRRRGGYTF

d_call: TRBD1
j_call: TRBJ1-6
v_call: TRBV11-2
clone_size: -
cdr3_nt: TGTGCCAGCAGCACCCGGACAGGGGACTCACCCCTCCACTTT
cdr3_aa: CASSTRTGDSPLHF

d_call: TRBD1
j_call: TRBJ1-2
v_call: TRBV2
clone_size: -
cdr3_nt: TGTGCCAGCAGCCTACAGGGGGAAGGAGATGGCTACACCTTC
cdr3_aa: CASSLQGEGDGYTF

d_call: -
j_call: TRBJ1-5
v_call: TRBV28
clone_size: -
cdr3_nt: TGTGCCAGCAGCGAGAGCAATCAGCCCCAGCATTTT
cdr3_aa: CASSESNQPQHF

d_call: -
j_call: TRBJ1-2
v_call: TRBV30
clone_size: -
cdr3_nt: TGTGCCTGGACGGGGGGTGTTTATGGCTACACCTTC
cdr3_aa: CAWTGGVYGYTF

d_call: TRBD1
j_call: TRBJ2-2
v_call: TRBV5-1
clone_size: -
cdr3_nt: TGCGCCAGCAGCCTCGACAGGGCCCTCACCGGGGAGCTGTTTTTT
cdr3_aa: CASSLDRALTGELFF

d_call: TRBD1
j_call: TRBJ1-1
v_call: TRBV19
clone_size: once
cdr3_nt: TGTGCCAGTAGTCGACAGGGGGACACTGAAGCTTTCTTT
cdr3_aa: CASSRQGDTEAFF

d_call: -
j_call: TRBJ2-2
v_call: TRBV7-8
clone_size: -
cdr3_nt: TGTGCCAGCAGCTGGAGGGGGCGGCACACCGGGGAGCTGTTTTTT
cdr3_aa: CASSWRGRHTGELFF

d_call: -
j_call: TRBJ1-4
v_call: TRBV10-3
clone_size: -
cdr3_nt: TGTGCCATCAGTGGGACAGCTGGGGGAAAACTGTTTTTT
cdr3_aa: CAISGTAGGKLFF

d_call: TRBD1
j_call: TRBJ2-3
v_call: TRBV3-1/TRBV3-2
clone_size: few
cdr3_nt: TGTGCCAGCAGTACCGGGACAGGGGATCCCACAGATACGCAGTATTTT
cdr3_aa: CASSTGTGDPTDTQYF

d_call: -
j_call: TRBJ1-2
v_call: TRBV2
clone_size: -
cdr3_nt: TGTGCCAGCAGTGAGACGGGGGGTCCGTATGGCTACACCTTC
cdr3_aa: CASSETGGPYGYTF

d_call: -
j_call: TRBJ2-1
v_call: TRBV7-9
clone_size: -
cdr3_nt: TGTGCCAGCAGCTTAGTGGGGGGTGGTGAGCAGTTCTTC
cdr3_aa: CASSLVGGGEQFF

d_call: TRBD2
j_call: TRBJ2-1
v_call: TRBV5-1
clone_size: -
cdr3_nt: TGCGCCAGCAGCGCCCAACTAGCGACGACCTACAATGAGCAGTTCTTC
cdr3_aa: CASSAQLATTYNEQFF

d_call: -
j_call: TRBJ2-2
v_call: TRBV7-2
clone_size: -
cdr3_nt: TGTGCCAGCAGCCCCCGGACAGCCAACACCGGGGAGCTGTTTTTT
cdr3_aa: CASSPRTANTGELFF

d_call: TRBD1
j_call: TRBJ1-2
v_call: TRBV9
clone_size: -
cdr3_nt: TGTGCCAGCTGCCCCGTGGTGTGGGACAGGGGGGCAAACTATGGCTACACCTTC
cdr3_aa: CASCPVVWDRGANYGYTF

d_call: -
j_call: TRBJ2-3
v_call: TRBV12-3/TRBV12-4
clone_size: -
cdr3_nt: TGTGCCAGCAGACCCCTCGGGGATACGCAGTATTTT
cdr3_aa: CASRPLGDTQYF

d_call: TRBD1
j_call: TRBJ1-2
v_call: TRBV18
clone_size: few
cdr3_nt: TGTGCCAGCTCGTCTCAGGAGGGGGCACATGGCTACACCTTC
cdr3_aa: CASSSQEGAHGYTF

d_call: -
j_call: TRBJ1-6
v_call: TRBV30
clone_size: -
cdr3_nt: TGTGCCTATTCGAAAGAGGGCGGCGGACGCCGATCACCCCTCCACTTT
cdr3_aa: CAYSKEGGGRRSPLHF

d_call: TRBD2
j_call: TRBJ2-3
v_call: TRBV19
clone_size: -
cdr3_nt: TGTGCCAGTAGTTGGGCTAGCGGGGGGGTCACTAGCACAGATACGCAGTATTTT
cdr3_aa: CASSWASGGVTSTDTQYF

d_call: -
j_call: TRBJ2-7
v_call: TRBV11-3
clone_size: few
cdr3_nt: TGTGCCAGCAGCCCGGGACTTTCTAAGGCCTACGAGCAGTACTTC
cdr3_aa: CASSPGLSKAYEQYF

d_call: TRBD1
j_call: TRBJ1-2
v_call: TRBV9
clone_size: -
cdr3_nt: TGTGCCAGCAGCGCTTCGGGGACAGGCTTATATGGCTACACCTTC
cdr3_aa: CASSASGTGLYGYTF

d_call: -
j_call: TRBJ1-2
v_call: TRBV6-6
clone_size: -
cdr3_nt: TGTGCCAGCAGTCCGGGGAGCAGGGGCTATGGCTACACCTTC
cdr3_aa: CASSPGSRGYGYTF

d_call: -
j_call: TRBJ1-2
v_call: TRBV10-3
clone_size: -
cdr3_nt: TGTGCCATCAGCGGGAGGGCAGATGATGGCTACACCTTC
cdr3_aa: CAISGRADDGYTF

d_call: -
j_call: TRBJ2-2
v_call: TRBV5-1
clone_size: -
cdr3_nt: TGCGCCAGCAGCTTGGGACAGGTGAACACCGGGGAGCTGTTTTTT
cdr3_aa: CASSLGQVNTGELFF

d_call: -
j_call: TRBJ2-1
v_call: TRBV6-1
clone_size: few
cdr3_nt: TGTGCCAGCAGTGGAGAAGCCTTATCTAGCTCCTACAATGAGCAGTTCTTC
cdr3_aa: CASSGEALSSSYNEQFF

d_call: TRBD1
j_call: TRBJ1-2
v_call: TRBV19
clone_size: -
cdr3_nt: TGTGCCAGTGGTGGACAGGAAAACTATGGCTACACCTTC
cdr3_aa: CASGGQENYGYTF

d_call: -
j_call: TRBJ2-2
v_call: TRBV5-1
clone_size: -
cdr3_nt: TGCGCCAGCAGCTCCTCTGACAGTTACACCGGGGAGCTGTTTTTT
cdr3_aa: CASSSSDSYTGELFF

d_call: -
j_call: TRBJ1-1
v_call: TRBV9
clone_size: -
cdr3_nt: TGTGCCAGCAGCGTAGAGGGAGGGCGCACTGAAGCTTTCTTT
cdr3_aa: CASSVEGGRTEAFF

d_call: TRBD1
j_call: TRBJ1-1
v_call: TRBV7-2
clone_size: -
cdr3_nt: TGTGCCAGCAGCTTGACAGGGTCAGCTTTCTTT
cdr3_aa: CASSLTGSAFF

d_call: TRBD1
j_call: TRBJ1-5
v_call: TRBV19
clone_size: -
cdr3_nt: TGTGCCAGTAGTATAGAGGCCAGGGGGATAAATCAGCCCCAGCATTTT
cdr3_aa: CASSIEARGINQPQHF

d_call: TRBD1
j_call: TRBJ1-3
v_call: TRBV6-5
clone_size: -
cdr3_nt: TGTGCCAGTGGGACAGGTGGATCCCTCGGAAACACCATATATTTT
cdr3_aa: CASGTGGSLGNTIYF

d_call: TRBD2
j_call: TRBJ2-3
v_call: TRBV11-2
clone_size: -
cdr3_nt: TGTGCCAACAAACTAGCGGGCTTAGCCTCAGATACGCAGTATTTT
cdr3_aa: CANKLAGLASDTQYF

d_call: -
j_call: TRBJ1-4
v_call: TRBV9
clone_size: -
cdr3_nt: TGTGCCAGCAGCGTAAGGGGAACTAATGAAAAACTGTTTTTT
cdr3_aa: CASSVRGTNEKLFF

d_call: TRBD1
j_call: TRBJ2-3
v_call: TRBV18
clone_size: -
cdr3_nt: TGTGCCAGCTCACCTACCTCGGGACAGGGAGGCACAGATACGCAGTATTTT
cdr3_aa: CASSPTSGQGGTDTQYF

d_call: TRBD1
j_call: TRBJ2-5
v_call: TRBV6-5
clone_size: -
cdr3_nt: TGTGCCAGCAGTTACGGGACAGCCCAAGAGACCCAGTACTTC
cdr3_aa: CASSYGTAQETQYF

d_call: -
j_call: TRBJ1-2
v_call: TRBV18
clone_size: -
cdr3_nt: TGTGCCAGCTCACCACCGGGGGGAAGCCTAGACGGCTACACCTTC
cdr3_aa: CASSPPGGSLDGYTF

d_call: -
j_call: TRBJ1-6
v_call: TRBV10-3
clone_size: -
cdr3_nt: TGTGCCATCAGTATCGGAGGGAATTCACCCCTCCACTTT
cdr3_aa: CAISIGGNSPLHF